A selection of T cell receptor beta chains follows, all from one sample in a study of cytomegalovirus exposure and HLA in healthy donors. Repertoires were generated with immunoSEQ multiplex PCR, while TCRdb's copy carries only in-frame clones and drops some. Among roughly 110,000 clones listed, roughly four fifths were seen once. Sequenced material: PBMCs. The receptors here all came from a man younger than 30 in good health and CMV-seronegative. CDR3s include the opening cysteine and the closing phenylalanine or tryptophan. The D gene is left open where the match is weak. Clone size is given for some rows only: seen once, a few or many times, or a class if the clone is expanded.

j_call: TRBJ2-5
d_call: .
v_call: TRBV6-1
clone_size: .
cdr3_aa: CASSEVQGGVRETQYF
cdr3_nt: TGTGCCAGCAGTGAAGTTCAAGGAGGGGTACGGGAGACCCAGTACTTC

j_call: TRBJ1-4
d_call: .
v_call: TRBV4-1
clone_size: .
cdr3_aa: CASSLSSGTRNEKLFF
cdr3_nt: TGCGCCAGCAGCCTCTCGTCCGGGACAAGAAATGAAAAACTGTTTTTT

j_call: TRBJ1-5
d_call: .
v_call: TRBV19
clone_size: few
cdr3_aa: CASSIRRGNQPQHF
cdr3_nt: TGTGCCAGTAGTATCCGCAGGGGCAATCAGCCCCAGCATTTT

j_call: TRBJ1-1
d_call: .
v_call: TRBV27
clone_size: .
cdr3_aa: CASRPSTGAMNTEAFF
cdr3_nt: TGTGCCAGCAGACCCTCGACAGGCGCTATGAACACTGAAGCTTTCTTT

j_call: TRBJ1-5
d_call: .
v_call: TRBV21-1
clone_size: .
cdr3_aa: CASRNDSLNQPQHF
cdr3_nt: TGTGCCAGCAGGAACGACAGTCTCAATCAGCCCCAGCATTTT

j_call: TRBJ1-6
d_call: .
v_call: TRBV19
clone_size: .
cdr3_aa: CATTGTPDNSPLHF
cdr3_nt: TGTGCCACCACCGGGACACCAGATAATTCACCCCTCCACTTT

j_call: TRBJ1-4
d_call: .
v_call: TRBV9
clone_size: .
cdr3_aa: CASSVSDRREKLFF
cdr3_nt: TGTGCCAGCAGCGTATCCGACAGGAGAGAAAAACTGTTTTTT

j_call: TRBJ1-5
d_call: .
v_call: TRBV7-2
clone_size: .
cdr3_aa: CASSLDLVAQPQHF
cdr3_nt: TGTGCCAGCAGCTTAGATTTGGTGGCTCAGCCCCAGCATTTT

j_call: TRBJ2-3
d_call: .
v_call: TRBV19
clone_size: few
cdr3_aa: CASKRVLAGPDTQYF
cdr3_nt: TGTGCCAGTAAGCGGGTCCTAGCCGGTCCAGATACGCAGTATTTT

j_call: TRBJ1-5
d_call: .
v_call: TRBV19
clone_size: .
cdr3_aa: CASSPGQTQHF
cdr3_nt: TGTGCCAGTAGTCCAGGACAGACCCAGCATTTT

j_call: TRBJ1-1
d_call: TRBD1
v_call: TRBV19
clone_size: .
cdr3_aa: CASSSPGQGDTEAFF
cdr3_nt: TGTGCCAGTAGCTCTCCGGGACAGGGGGACACTGAAGCTTTCTTT

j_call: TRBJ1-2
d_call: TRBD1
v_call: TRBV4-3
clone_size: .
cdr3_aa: CASSQEGTGGAPYTF
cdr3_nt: TGCGCCAGCAGCCAAGAGGGGACAGGGGGGGCCCCCTACACCTTC

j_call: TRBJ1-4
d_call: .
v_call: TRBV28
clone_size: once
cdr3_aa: CASSARRGRRVREKLFF
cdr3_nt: TGTGCCAGCAGTGCCCGGAGAGGGCGAAGGGTCCGTGAAAAACTGTTTTTT

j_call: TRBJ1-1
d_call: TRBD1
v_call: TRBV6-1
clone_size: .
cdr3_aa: CASSQQGTTEAFF
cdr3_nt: TGTGCCAGCAGTCAACAGGGGACCACTGAAGCTTTCTTT

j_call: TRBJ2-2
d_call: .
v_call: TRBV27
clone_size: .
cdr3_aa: CASSPLWQGNTGELFF
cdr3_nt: TGTGCCAGCAGCCCCCTCTGGCAGGGAAACACCGGGGAGCTGTTTTTT

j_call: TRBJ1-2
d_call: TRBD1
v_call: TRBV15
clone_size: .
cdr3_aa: CATSRTAGTAYGYTF
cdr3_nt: TGTGCCACCAGCAGAACCGCCGGGACAGCCTATGGCTACACCTTC

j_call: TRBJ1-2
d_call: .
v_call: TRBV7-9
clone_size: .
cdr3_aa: CATQVDGHTF
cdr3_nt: TGTGCCACACAGGTCGATGGCCACACCTTC

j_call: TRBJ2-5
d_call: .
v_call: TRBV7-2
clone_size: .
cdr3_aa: CASSLVPSQETQYF
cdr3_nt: TGTGCCAGCAGCTTAGTTCCGTCCCAAGAGACCCAGTACTTC

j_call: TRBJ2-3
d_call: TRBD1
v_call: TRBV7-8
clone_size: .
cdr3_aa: CASSSSRDRFTDTQYF
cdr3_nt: TGTGCCAGCAGTTCATCTCGGGACAGGTTCACAGATACGCAGTATTTT

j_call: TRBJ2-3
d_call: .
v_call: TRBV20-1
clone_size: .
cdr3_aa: CSPTADTQYF
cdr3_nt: TGCAGTCCGACTGCGGATACGCAGTATTTT

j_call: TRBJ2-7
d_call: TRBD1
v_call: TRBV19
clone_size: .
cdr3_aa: CASSRSMRTGVNYEQYF
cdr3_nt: TGTGCCAGTAGTAGATCGATGCGGACAGGGGTTAACTACGAGCAGTACTTC

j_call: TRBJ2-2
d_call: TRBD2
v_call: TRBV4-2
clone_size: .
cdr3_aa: CASSSLAGGRTGELFF
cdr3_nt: TGTGCCAGCAGCTCCCTAGCGGGGGGGCGCACCGGGGAGCTGTTTTTT

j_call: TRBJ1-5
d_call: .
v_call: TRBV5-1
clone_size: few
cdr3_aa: CATPPRQVSNQPQHF
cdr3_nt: TGCGCCACCCCCCCGAGACAGGTTAGCAATCAGCCCCAGCATTTT

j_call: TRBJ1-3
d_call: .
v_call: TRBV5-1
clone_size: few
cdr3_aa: CASSLAGASGNTIYF
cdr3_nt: TGCGCCAGCAGCTTGGCCGGTGCTTCTGGAAACACCATATATTTT

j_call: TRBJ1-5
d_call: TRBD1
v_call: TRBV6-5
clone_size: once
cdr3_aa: CASSPDRAYQPQHF
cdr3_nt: TGTGCCAGCAGCCCGGACAGGGCTTATCAGCCCCAGCATTTT

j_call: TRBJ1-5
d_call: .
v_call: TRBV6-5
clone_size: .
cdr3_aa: CASSYSRAGNQPQHF
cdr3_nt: TGTGCCAGCAGTTACTCGAGGGCGGGCAATCAGCCCCAGCATTTT

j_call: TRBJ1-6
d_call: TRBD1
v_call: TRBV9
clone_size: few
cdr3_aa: CASSMTGVNSPLHF
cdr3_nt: TGTGCCAGCAGCATGACAGGGGTTAATTCACCCCTCCACTTT

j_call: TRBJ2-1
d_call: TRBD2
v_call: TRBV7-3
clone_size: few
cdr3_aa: CASSPRLAGVGEQFF
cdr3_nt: TGTGCCAGCAGTCCTAGACTAGCGGGGGTGGGTGAGCAGTTCTTC

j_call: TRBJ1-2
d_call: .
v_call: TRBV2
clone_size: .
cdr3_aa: CASSERSEGGYTF
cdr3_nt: TGTGCCAGCAGTGAAAGATCCGAGGGCGGCTACACCTTC

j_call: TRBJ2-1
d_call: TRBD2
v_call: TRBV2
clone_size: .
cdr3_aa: CASKRASGGITYNEQFF
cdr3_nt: TGTGCCAGCAAACGGGCTAGCGGGGGGATCACCTACAATGAGCAGTTCTTC

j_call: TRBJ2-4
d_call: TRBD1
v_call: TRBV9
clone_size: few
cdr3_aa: CASSALGQGENIQYF
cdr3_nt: TGTGCCAGCAGCGCATTGGGACAGGGTGAAAACATTCAGTACTTC

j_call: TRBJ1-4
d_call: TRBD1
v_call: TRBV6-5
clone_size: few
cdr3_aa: CASSYSGQGEGWLFF
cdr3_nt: TGTGCCAGCAGTTACTCTGGACAGGGAGAAGGGTGGCTGTTTTTT

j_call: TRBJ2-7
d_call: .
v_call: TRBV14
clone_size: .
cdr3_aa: CASSQEPDRLTYEQYF
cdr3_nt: TGTGCCAGCAGCCAAGAACCCGACAGACTCACCTACGAGCAGTACTTC

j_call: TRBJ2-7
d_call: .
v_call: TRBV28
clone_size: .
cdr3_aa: CASSTTRPRESSYEQYF
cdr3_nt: TGTGCCAGCAGCACGACGAGGCCGCGCGAGAGCTCCTACGAGCAGTACTTC

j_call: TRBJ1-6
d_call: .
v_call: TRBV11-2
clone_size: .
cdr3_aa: CASSLRGGESSAPLHF
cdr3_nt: TGTGCCAGCAGCTTAAGGGGTGGAGAGTCGTCAGCGCCCCTCCACTTT

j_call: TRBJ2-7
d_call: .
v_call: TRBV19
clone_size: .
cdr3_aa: CASSKTATSQTTYEQYF
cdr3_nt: TGTGCCAGTAGCAAAACCGCCACTAGCCAAACTACCTACGAGCAGTACTTC

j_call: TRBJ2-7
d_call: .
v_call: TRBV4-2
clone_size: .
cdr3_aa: CASSQAGQTYEQYF
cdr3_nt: TGTGCCAGCAGCCAAGCTGGACAGACCTACGAGCAGTACTTC

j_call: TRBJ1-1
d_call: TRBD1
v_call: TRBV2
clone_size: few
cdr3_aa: CASSSGTGRLNTEAFF
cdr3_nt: TGTGCCAGCAGTTCCGGGACAGGACGATTGAACACTGAAGCTTTCTTT

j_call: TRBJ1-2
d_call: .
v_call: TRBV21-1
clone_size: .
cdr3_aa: CASSKGDPCNYGYTF
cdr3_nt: TGTGCCAGCAGCAAGGGAGACCCCTGCAACTATGGCTACACCTTC

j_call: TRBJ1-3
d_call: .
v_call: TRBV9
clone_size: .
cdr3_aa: CASSALDRWTGNTIYF
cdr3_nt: TGTGCCAGCAGCGCCCTTGACAGGTGGACTGGAAACACCATATATTTT

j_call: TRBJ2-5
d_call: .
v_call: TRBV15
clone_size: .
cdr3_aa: CATSYIGVEETQYF
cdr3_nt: TGTGCCACCAGCTACATAGGGGTGGAAGAGACCCAGTACTTC

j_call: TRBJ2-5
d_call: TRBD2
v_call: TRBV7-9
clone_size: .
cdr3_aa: CASSVAGLQETQYF
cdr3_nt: TGTGCCAGCAGCGTAGCGGGGCTACAAGAGACCCAGTACTTC

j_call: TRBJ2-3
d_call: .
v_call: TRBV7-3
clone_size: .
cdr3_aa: CASSLGSGSSTDTQYF
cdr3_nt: TGTGCCAGCAGCTTGGGTAGCGGATCTAGCACAGATACGCAGTATTTT

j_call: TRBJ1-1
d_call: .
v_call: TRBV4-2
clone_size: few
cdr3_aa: CASSYTGENTEAFF
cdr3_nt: TGTGCCAGCAGTTACACCGGGGAGAACACTGAAGCTTTCTTT

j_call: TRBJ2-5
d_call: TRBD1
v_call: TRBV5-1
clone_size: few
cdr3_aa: CASSLAPGQVLQETQYF
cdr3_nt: TGCGCCAGCAGCTTGGCCCCGGGACAGGTTCTTCAAGAGACCCAGTACTTC

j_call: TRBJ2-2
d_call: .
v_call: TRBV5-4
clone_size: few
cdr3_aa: CASSQEQGNTGELFF
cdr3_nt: TGTGCCAGCAGCCAAGAGCAGGGGAACACCGGGGAGCTGTTTTTT

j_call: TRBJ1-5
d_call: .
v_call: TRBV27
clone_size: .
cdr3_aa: CASSSGAEQPQHF
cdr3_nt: TGTGCCAGCAGTAGCGGGGCTGAGCAGCCCCAGCATTTT

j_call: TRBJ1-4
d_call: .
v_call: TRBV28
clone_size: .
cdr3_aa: CASHPGGGIRKLFF
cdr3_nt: TGTGCCAGTCACCCTGGGGGGGGAATACGAAAACTGTTTTTT

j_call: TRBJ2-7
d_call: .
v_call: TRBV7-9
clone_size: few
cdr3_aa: CASSQGPGRALEQYF
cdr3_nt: TGTGCCAGCAGCCAGGGGCCAGGGCGGGCCCTCGAGCAGTACTTC

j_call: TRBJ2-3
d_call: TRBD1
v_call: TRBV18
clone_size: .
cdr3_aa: CASSRQGRSTDTQYF
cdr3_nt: TGTGCCAGCTCACGACAGGGACGGAGCACAGATACGCAGTATTTT

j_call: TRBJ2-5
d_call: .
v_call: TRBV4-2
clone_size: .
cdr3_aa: CASSREETQYF
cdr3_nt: TGTGCCAGCAGTCGGGAGGAGACCCAGTACTTC

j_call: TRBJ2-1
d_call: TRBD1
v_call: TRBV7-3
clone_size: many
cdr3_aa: CASSPRDRGIEQFF
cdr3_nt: TGTGCCAGCAGCCCCCGGGACAGGGGAATTGAGCAGTTCTTC

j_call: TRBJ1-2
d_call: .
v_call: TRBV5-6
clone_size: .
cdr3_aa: CASSLSRVLRYTF
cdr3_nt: TGTGCCAGCAGCTTGTCCAGGGTCTTAAGGTACACCTTC

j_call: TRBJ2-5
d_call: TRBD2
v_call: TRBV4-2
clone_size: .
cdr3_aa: CASSQEGRGVYQETQYF
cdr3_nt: TGTGCCAGCAGCCAAGAAGGGCGGGGGGTGTACCAAGAGACCCAGTACTTC

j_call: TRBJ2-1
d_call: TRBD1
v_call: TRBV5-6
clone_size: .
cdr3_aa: CASRRGGWDNEQFF
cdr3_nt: TGTGCCAGCAGGCGAGGGGGCTGGGACAATGAGCAGTTCTTC

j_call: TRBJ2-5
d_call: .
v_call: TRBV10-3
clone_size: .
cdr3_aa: CAISITGSQETQYF
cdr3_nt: TGTGCCATCAGTATAACAGGTAGCCAAGAGACCCAGTACTTC

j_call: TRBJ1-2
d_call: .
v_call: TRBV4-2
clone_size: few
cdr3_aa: CASSQAETAYGYTF
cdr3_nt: TGTGCCAGCAGCCAAGCTGAGACAGCCTATGGCTACACCTTC

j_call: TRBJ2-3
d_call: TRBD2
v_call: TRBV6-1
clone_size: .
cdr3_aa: CASQREAPFTDTQYF
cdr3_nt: TGTGCCAGCCAGCGGGAGGCCCCTTTCACAGATACGCAGTATTTT

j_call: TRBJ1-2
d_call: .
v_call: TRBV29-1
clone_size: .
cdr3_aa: CSVGSGYGYTF
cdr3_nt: TGCAGCGTTGGGAGTGGCTATGGCTACACCTTC